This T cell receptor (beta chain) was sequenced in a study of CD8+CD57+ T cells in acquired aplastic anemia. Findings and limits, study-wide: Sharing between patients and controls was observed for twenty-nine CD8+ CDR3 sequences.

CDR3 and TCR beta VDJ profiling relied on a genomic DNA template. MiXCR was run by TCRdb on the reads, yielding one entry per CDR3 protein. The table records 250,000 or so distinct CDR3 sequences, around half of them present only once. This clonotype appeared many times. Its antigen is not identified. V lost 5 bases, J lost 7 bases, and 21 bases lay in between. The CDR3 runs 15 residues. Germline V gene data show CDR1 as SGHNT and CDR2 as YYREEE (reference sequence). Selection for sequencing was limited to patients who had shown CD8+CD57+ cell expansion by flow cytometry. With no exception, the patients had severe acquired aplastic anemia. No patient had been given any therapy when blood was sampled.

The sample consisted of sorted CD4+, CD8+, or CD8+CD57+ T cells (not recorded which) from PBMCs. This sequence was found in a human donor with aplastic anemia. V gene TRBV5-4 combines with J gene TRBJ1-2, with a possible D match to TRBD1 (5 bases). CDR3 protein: CASSIPGRLDSGYTF. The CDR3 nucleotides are TGTGCCAGCAGTATTCCAGGGAGGCTGGATAGTGGCTACACCTTC.